This T cell receptor beta chain was observed in a study of cytomegalovirus exposure and HLA in healthy donors. Comment on this clone: No antigen is known for it.

Study results and limitations: Most CMV-associated TCR beta chains appeared HLA-restricted in a later analysis. For cytomegalovirus status, the classifier reportedly gave diagnoses with high specificity and sensitivity. One later analysis reportedly identified an Asian-associated ancestry cluster that showed fewer N-insertions than the roughly 720-donor mean.

The V gene's germline CDR1 is MNHNS and CDR2 SASEGT. J gave up 5 bases and V 7 bases, and 4 bases lay outside the gene matches. This CDR3 has 14 residues. Primers included in the PCR were 60 Vbeta and 13 Jbeta primers. The method was immunoSEQ multiplex PCR; TCRdb's version includes in-frame clones alone and lacks a portion of them. Among 75,000 to 90,000 clones listed, 85% were seen once. V and J are TRBV6-1 and TRBJ2-7; 14 bases agree with TRBD2. Sequencing was carried out using PBMCs. This TCR derives from a man aged 35 to 55 in good health and CMV-seropositive. The CDR3 nucleotides read TGTGCCAGCAACAGACTAGCGGGAGGGAACGAGCAGTACTTC. Protein: CASNRLAGGNEQYF.